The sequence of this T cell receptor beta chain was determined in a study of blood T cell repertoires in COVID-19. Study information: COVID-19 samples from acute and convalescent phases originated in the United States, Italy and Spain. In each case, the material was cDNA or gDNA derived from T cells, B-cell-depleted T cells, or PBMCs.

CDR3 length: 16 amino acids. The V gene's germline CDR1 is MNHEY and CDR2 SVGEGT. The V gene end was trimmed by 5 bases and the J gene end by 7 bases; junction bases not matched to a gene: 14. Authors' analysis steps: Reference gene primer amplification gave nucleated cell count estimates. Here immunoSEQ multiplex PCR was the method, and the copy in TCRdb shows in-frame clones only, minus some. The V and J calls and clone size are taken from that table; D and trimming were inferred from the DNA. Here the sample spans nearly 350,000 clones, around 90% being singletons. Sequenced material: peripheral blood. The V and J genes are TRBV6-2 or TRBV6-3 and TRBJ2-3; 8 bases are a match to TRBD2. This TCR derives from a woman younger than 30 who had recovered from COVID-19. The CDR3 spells CASSQSSGPGFNTQYF. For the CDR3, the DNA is TGTGCCAGCAGTCAATCTAGCGGGCCAGGGTTCAATACGCAGTATTTT.